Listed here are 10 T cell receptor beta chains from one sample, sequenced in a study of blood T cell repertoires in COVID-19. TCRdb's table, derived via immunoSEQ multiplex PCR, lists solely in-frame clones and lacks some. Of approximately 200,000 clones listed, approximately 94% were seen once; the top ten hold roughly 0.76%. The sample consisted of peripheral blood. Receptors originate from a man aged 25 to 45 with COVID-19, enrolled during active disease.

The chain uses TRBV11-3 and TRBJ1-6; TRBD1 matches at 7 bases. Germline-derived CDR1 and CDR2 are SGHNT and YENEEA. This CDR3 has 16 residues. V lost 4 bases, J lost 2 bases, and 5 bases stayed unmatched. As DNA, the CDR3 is TGTGCCAGCAGCTCCGACAGGGCCACCTATAATTCACCCCTCCACTTT. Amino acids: CASSSDRATYNSPLHF.

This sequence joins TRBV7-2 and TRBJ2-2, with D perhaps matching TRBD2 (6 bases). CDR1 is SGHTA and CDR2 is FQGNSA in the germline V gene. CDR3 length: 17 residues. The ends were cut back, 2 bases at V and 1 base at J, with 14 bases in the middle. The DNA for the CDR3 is TGTGCCAGCAGCTTAAGCAGGGACTCCTTGAACACCGGGGAGCTGTTTTTT. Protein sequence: CASSLSRDSLNTGELFF.

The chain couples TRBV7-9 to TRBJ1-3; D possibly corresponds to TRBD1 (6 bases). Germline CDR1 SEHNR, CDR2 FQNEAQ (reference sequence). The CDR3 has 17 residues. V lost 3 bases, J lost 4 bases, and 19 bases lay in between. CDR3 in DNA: TGTGCCAGCAGCTTGAATCATGGCAGGGGAGCCGGAAACACCATATATTTT. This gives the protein CASSLNHGRGAGNTIYF.

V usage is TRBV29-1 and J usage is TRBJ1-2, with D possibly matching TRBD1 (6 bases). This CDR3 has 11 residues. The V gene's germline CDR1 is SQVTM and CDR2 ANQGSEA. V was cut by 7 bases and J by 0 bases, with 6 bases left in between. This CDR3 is CSGDTNYGYTF. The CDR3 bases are TGCAGCGGGGACACTAACTATGGCTACACCTTC.

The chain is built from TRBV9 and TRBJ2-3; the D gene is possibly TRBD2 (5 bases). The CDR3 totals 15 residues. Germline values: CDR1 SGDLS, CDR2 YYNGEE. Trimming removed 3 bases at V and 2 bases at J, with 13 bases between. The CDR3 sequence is CASSDGLNPTDTQYF. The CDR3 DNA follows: TGTGCCAGCAGCGACGGACTCAACCCCACAGATACGCAGTATTTT.

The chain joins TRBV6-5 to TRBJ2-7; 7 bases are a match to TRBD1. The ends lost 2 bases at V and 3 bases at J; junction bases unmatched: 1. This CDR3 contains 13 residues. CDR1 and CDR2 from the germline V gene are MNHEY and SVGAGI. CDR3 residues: CASSYGDSYEQYF. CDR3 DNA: TGTGCCAGCAGTTACGGGGACAGCTACGAGCAGTACTTC.

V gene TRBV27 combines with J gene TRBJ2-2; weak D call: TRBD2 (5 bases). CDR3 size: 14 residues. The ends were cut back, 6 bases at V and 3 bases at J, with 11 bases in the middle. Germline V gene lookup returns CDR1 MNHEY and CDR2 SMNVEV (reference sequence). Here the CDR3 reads CASSPPRDTGELFF. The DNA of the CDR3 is TGTGCCAGCAGCCCACCGAGGGACACCGGGGAGCTGTTTTTT.

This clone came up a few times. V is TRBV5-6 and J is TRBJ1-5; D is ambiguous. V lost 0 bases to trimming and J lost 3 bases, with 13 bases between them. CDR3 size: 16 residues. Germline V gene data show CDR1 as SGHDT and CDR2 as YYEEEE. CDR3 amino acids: CASSLVRPTDNQPQHF. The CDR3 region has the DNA TGTGCCAGCAGCTTGGTTCGTCCAACAGACAATCAGCCCCAGCATTTT.

This CDR3 reads CASSNTQGAIGTEAFF. CDR3 DNA sequence: TGTGCCAGCAGCAACACACAGGGGGCGATCGGCACTGAAGCTTTCTTT. The chain links TRBV5-4 to TRBJ1-1, with 9 positions matching TRBD1. J lost 4 bases, V lost 4 bases, and 11 bases had no gene match. The CDR3 is 16 residues long. The germline V gene has CDR1 SGHNT and CDR2 YYREEE (reference sequence).

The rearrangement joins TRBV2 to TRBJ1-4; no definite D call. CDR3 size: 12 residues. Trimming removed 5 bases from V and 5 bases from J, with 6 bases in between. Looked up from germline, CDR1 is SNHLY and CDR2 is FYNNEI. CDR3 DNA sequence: TGTGCCAGCAGTACAGAAAATGAAAAACTGTTTTTT. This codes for CASSTENEKLFF. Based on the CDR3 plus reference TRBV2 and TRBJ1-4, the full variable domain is EPEVTQTPSHQVTQMGQEVILRCVPISNHLYFYWYRQILGQKVEFLVSFYNNEISEKSEIFDDQFSVERPDGSNFTLKIRSTKLEDSAMYFCASSTENEKLFFGSGTQLSVL.